The entry that follows covers one TCR beta chain sequence. The antigen it binds to is not known. Per-nucleotide qualities are absent, and no much larger clonotype sits a single base away. Collaborating institutions collected whole blood in K2EDTA tubes following their own protocols. For TCRbeta analysis, collaborators shipped samples in one of three forms: frozen whole blood, isolated PBMCs, or DNA extracted from either of those sample types. The CDR3 numbers 16 residues from cysteine through phenylalanine. The sequence is cut down to CDR3 DNA, 48 bases in frame from base 1. According to the germline V gene, CDR1 reads SGDLS and CDR2 reads YYNGEE. Trimming removed 2 bases from V and 4 bases from J; the gene matches leave 2 bases unexplained. TCRbeta CDR3 regions were amplified from genomic DNA by means of the immunoSEQ Assay, a bias-controlled multiplex PCR. Per the original workflow: Within the assay, amplification of reference gene primers was used to estimate how many nucleated cells each sample contained. Sequence reads were collapsed and filtered to measure the absolute abundance of every unique TCRbeta CDR3 rearrangement. For each sample, productive Simpson clonality was calculated as the square root of Simpson's diversity index across productive rearrangements. TCRdb retrieved this table from immuneACCESS and kept in-frame rearrangements only. Not all clones are present; in checked studies, unresolved V genes account for under half, and no reason is known for the remainder. V, J and clone size were drawn from that table, and D and trimming were deduced from the DNA. The sample profile shows about 280,000 clones; more than 75% of them were found once. Together, the top ten hold about 8.6% of the sample.

This entry comes from a study of blood T cell repertoires in COVID-19 (dated by TCRdb to about 2020). About the full investigation: The collaborator samples originated in the United States, Italy and Spain and spanned the acute and convalescent phases of COVID-19. The prospective study material was composed of cDNA or gDNA derived from T cells, B-cell-depleted T cells, or PBMCs. The dataset comprised deeply sampled blood TCRbeta repertoires from subjects exposed to, actively infected with, or recovered from COVID-19. The repertoires were released in a freely available public database meant as a resource for research on the immune response to SARS-CoV-2. The samples were drawn from two sources: the first 160 participants of the ongoing ImmuneRACE study, and about 1,300 subjects contributed by 6 global collaborators. Sample metadata almost always included a de-identified subject ID, COVID-19 status, age in years and sex. HLA class I and class II types, where available, came from metadata supplied by the sample provider rather than from assay-based typing. Summary of the overall study and its limitations: Clinical and demographic metadata were provided uncurated, with the amount varying by source and participant.

The clonotype originates from a man in his forties or fifties with active or convalescent COVID-19. The sequence joins TRBV9 to TRBJ2-3, and TRBD2 matches 15 of the central bases. Sequences were obtained from peripheral blood. The DNA is as follows: TGTGCCAGCAGCGTCGGACTAGCGGGGGGGCCAGATACGCAGTATTTT. This encodes CASSVGLAGGPDTQYF.